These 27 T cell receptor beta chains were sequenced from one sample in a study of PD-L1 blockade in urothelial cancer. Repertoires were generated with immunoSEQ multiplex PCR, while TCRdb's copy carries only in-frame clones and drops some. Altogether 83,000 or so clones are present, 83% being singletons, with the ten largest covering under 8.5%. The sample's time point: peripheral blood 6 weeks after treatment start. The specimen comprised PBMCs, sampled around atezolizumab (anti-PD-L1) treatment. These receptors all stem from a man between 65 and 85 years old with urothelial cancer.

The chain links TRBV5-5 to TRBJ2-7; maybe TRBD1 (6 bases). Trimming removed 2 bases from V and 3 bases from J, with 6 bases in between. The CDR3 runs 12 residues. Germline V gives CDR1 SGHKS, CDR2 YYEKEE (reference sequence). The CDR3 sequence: CASSLQGYEQYF. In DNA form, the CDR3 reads TGTGCCAGCAGCTTACAGGGCTACGAGCAGTACTTC.

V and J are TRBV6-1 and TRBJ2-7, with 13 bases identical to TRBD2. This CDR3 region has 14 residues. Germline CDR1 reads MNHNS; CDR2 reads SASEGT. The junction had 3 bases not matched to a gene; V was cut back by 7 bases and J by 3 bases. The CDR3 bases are TGTGCCAGCACTGGGACTAGCGGGAACTACGAGCAGTACTTC. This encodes CASTGTSGNYEQYF.

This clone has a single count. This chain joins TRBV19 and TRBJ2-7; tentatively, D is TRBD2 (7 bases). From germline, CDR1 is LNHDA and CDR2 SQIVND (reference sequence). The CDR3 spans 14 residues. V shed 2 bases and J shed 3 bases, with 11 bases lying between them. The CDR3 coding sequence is TGTGCCAGTAGTATACAGGGGACTAACTACGAGCAGTACTTC. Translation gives CASSIQGTNYEQYF.

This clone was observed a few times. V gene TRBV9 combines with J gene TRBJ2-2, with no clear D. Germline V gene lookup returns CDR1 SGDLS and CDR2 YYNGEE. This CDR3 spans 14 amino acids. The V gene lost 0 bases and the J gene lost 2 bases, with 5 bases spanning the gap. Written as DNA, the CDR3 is TGTGCCAGCAGCGTAGCTCCTAACACCGGGGAGCTGTTTTTT. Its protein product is CASSVAPNTGELFF.

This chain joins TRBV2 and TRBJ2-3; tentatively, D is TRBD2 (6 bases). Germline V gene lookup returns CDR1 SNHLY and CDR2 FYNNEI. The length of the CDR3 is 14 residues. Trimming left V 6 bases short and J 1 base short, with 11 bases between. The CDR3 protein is CASSDGRGTDTQYF. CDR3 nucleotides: TGTGCCAGCAGCGACGGGAGAGGCACAGATACGCAGTATTTT.

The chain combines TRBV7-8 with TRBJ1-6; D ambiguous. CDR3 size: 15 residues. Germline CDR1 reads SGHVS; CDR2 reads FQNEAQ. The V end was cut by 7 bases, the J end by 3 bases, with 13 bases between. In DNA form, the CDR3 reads TGTGCCAGCACCCTTACGGTTGGCTATAATTCACCCCTCCACTTT. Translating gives CASTLTVGYNSPLHF.

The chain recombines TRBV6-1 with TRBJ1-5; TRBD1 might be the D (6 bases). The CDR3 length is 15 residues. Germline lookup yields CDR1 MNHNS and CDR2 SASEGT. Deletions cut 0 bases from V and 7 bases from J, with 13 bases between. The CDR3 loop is CASSEALGAGQPQHF. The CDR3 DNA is TGTGCCAGCAGTGAAGCGTTGGGGGCAGGGCAGCCCCAGCATTTT.

The CDR3 reads CASSYGVARMGETQYF. The CDR3 DNA sequence: TGTGCCAGCAGTTACGGTGTTGCGCGGATGGGAGAGACCCAGTACTTC. The gene calls are TRBV6-5 and TRBJ2-5, with D hard to call. The V gene's germline CDR1 is MNHEY and CDR2 SVGAGI. The CDR3 consists of 16 residues. Trimming took 2 bases from V and 4 from J, leaving 17 bases between them.

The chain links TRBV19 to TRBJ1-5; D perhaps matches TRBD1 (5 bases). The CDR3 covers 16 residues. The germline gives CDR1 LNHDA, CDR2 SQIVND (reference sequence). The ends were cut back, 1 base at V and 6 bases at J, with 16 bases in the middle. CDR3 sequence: CASSIGGGAAGQPQHF. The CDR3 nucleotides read TGTGCCAGTAGTATAGGGGGTGGGGCGGCCGGTCAGCCCCAGCATTTT. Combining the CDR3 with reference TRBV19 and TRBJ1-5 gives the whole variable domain DGGITQSPKYLFRKEGQNVTLSCEQNLNHDAMYWYRQDPGQGLRLIYYSQIVNDFQKGDIAEGYSVSREKKESFPLTVTSAQKNPTAFYLCASSIGGGAAGQPQHFGDGTRLSIL.

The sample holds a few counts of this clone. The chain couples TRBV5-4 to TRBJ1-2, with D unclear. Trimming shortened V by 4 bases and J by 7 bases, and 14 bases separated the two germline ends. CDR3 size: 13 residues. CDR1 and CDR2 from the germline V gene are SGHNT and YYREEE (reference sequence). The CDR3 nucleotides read TGTGCCAGCAGCACACGAATTGATGGTGGCTACACCTTC. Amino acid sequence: CASSTRIDGGYTF. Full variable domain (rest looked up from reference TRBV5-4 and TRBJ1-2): ETGVTQSPTHLIKTRGQQVTLRCSSQSGHNTVSWYQQALGQGPQFIFQYYREEENGRGNFPPRFSGLQFPNYSSELNVNALELDDSALYLCASSTRIDGGYTFGSGTRLTVV.

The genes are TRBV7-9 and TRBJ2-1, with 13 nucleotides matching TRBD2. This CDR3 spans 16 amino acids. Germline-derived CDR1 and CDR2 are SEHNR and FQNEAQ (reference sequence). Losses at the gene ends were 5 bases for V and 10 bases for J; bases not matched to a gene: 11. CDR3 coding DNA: TGTGCCAGCAGCGGACTAGCGGGAGCTCTAAGGAACGAGCAGTTCTTC. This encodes CASSGLAGALRNEQFF.

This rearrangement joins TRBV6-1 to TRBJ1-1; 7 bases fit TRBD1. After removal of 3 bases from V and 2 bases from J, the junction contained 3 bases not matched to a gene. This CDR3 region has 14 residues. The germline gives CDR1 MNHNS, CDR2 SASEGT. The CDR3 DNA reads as TGTGCCAGCAGTGAGACAGGGATTAACACTGAAGCTTTCTTT. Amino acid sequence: CASSETGINTEAFF.

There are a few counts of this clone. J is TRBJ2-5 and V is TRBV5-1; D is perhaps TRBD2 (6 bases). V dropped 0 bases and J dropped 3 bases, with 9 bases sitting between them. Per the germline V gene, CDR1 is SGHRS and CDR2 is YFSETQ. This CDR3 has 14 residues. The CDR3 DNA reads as TGCGCCAGCAGCTTGGAGGTAGCGGAAGAGACCCAGTACTTC. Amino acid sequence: CASSLEVAEETQYF.

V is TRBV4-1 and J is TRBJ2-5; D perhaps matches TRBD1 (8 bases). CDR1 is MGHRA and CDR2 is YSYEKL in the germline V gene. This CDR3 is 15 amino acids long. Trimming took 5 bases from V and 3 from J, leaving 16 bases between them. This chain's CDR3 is CASSAQGGWEETQYF. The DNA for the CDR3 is TGCGCCAGCAGCGCACAGGGGGGGTGGGAAGAGACCCAGTACTTC.

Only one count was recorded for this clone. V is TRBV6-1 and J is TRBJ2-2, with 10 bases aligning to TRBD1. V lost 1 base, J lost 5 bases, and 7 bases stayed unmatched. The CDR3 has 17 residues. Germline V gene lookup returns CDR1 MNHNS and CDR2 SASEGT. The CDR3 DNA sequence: TGTGCCAGCAGTGAAGGCCCTCGGACAGGGGGAACCGGGGAGCTGTTTTTT. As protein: CASSEGPRTGGTGELFF.

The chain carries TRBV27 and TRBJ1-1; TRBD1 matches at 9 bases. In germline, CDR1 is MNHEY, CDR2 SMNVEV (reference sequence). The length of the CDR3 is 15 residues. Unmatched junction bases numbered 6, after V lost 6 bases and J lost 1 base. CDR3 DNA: TGTGCCAGCAGCCATCGGGACAGGGCGAACACTGAAGCTTTCTTT. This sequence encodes CASSHRDRANTEAFF.

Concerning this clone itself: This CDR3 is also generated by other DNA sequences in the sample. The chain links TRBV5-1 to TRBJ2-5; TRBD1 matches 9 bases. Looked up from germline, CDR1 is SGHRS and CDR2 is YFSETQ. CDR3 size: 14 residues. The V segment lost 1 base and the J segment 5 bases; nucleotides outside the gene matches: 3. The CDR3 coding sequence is TGCGCCAGCAGCTTGACAGGGGGCGGGGAGACCCAGTACTTC. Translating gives CASSLTGGGETQYF.

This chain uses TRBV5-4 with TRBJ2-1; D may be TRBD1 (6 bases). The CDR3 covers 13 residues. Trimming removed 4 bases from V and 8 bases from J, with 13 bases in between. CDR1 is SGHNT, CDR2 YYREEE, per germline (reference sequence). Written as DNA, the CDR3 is TGTGCCAGCAGCGTGCCCAGGGGTTATGAGCAGTTCTTC. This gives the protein CASSVPRGYEQFF.

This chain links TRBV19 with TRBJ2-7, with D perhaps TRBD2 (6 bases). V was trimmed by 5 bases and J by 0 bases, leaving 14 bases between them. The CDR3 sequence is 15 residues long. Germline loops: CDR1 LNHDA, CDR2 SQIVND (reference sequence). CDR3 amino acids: CASSSQDGSSYEQYF. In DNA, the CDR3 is TGTGCCAGTAGTTCCCAGGACGGGAGCTCCTACGAGCAGTACTTC.

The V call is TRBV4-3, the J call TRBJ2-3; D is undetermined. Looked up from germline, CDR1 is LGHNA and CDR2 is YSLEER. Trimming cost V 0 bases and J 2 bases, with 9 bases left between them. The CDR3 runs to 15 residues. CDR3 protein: CASSQDYRNTDTQYF. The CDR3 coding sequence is TGCGCCAGCAGCCAAGACTACAGAAACACAGATACGCAGTATTTT.

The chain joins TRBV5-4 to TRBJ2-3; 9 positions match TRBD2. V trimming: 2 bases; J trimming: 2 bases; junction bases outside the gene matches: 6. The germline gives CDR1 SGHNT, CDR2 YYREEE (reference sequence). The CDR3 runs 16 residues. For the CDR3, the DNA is TGTGCCAGCAGCTTAGATCTAGCGGGGAACACAGATACGCAGTATTTT. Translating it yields CASSLDLAGNTDTQYF.

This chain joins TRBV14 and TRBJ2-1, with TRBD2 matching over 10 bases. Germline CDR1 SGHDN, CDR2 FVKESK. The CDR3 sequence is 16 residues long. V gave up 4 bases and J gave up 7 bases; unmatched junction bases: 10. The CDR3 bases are TGTGCCAGCAGCCCCCTAGCGGGAGAGATGGGAAATGAGCAGTTCTTC. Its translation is CASSPLAGEMGNEQFF.

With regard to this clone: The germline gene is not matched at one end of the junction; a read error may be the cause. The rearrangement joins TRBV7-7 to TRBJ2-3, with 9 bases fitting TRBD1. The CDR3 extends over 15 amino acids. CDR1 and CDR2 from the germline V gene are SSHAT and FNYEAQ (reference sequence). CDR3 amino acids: CASSLGTGPSDTQYF. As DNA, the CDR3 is TGTGCTAGCAGCTTAGGGACAGGGCCTTCAGATACGCAGTATTTT.

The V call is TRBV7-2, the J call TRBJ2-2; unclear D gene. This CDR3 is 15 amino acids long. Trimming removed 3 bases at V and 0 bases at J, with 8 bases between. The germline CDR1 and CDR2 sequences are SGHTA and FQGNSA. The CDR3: CASSLAQTNTGELFF. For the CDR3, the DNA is TGTGCCAGCAGCTTGGCACAGACGAACACCGGGGAGCTGTTTTTT. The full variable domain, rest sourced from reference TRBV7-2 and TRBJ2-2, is GAGVSQSPSNKVTEKGKDVELRCDPISGHTALYWYRQSLGQGLEFLIYFQGNSAPDKSGLPSDRFSAERTGGSVSTLTIQRTQQEDSAVYLCASSLAQTNTGELFFGEGSRLTVL.

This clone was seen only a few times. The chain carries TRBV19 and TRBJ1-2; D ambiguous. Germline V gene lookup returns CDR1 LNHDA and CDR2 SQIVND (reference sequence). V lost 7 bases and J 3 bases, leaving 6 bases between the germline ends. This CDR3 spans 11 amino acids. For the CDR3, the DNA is TGTGCCAGTACATCGGACTATGGCTACACCTTC. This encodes CASTSDYGYTF.

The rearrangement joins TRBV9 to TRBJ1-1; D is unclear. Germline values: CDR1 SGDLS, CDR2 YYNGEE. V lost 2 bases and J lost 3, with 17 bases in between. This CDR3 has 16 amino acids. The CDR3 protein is CASSVGPEGLHTEAFF. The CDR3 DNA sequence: TGTGCCAGCAGCGTTGGCCCTGAGGGCCTCCACACTGAAGCTTTCTTT.

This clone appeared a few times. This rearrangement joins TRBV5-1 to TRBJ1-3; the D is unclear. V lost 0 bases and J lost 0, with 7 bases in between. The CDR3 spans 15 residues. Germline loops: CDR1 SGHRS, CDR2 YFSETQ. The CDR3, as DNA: TGCGCCAGCAGCTTGGCGGGAAGCTCTGGAAACACCATATATTTT. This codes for CASSLAGSSGNTIYF.